Presented here are 20 T cell receptor beta chains from one specimen sequenced in a study of T cells in Graves' hyperthyroidism and ophthalmopathy. There were TCR beta CDR3 regions amplified from RNA transcripts. Initially, a first-round RT-PCR of the TCR CDR3 employed the HTBI primer set. TCRdb reanalysed the multiplex PCR reads using MiXCR and keeps one entry per CDR3 protein. The top ten hold around 9.6% of the sample, which has hundreds of thousands of distinct CDR3 sequences, around 15% seen once. The material sequenced was blood. The receptors come from a young woman with Graves' hyperthyroidism.

This clonotype showed up many times. The chain uses TRBV5-1 and TRBJ1-4; the D gene is possibly TRBD1 (5 bases). The germline V gene has CDR1 SGHRS and CDR2 YFSETQ. V lost 0 bases and J 8 bases, leaving 11 bases between the germline ends. CDR3 length: 14 residues. Here the CDR3 reads CASSLAPRGEKLFF. CDR3 nucleotide sequence: TGCGCCAGCAGCTTGGCCCCTCGGGGCGAAAAACTGTTTTTT.

V is TRBV7-9 and J is TRBJ2-4, with D unresolved. This CDR3 has 16 amino acids. The V gene lost 1 base and the J gene lost 8 bases, with 18 bases spanning the gap. Germline V gene lookup returns CDR1 SEHNR and CDR2 FQNEAQ (reference sequence). The CDR3 sequence is CASSLGTGGPMDIQYF. CDR3 DNA: TGTGCCAGCAGCTTAGGAACGGGTGGACCGATGGACATTCAGTACTTC. Complete variable domain (other parts from reference TRBV7-9 and TRBJ2-4): DTGVSQNPRHKITKRGQNVTFRCDPISEHNRLYWYRQTLGQGPEFLTYFQNEAQLEKSRLLSDRFSAERPKGSFSTLEIQRTEQGDSAMYLCASSLGTGGPMDIQYFGAGTRLSVL.

This clonotype was counted many times. V and J are TRBV5-1 and TRBJ2-3; D not resolved. The V end lost 2 bases, the J end lost 3 bases, and 7 bases lay between the germline ends. The germline CDR1 and CDR2 sequences are SGHRS and YFSETQ. CDR3 size: 13 residues. CDR3 sequence: CASSFGRTDTQYF. Here the CDR3 DNA reads TGCGCCAGCAGCTTCGGCAGGACAGATACGCAGTATTTT.

This clonotype was seen a handful of times. The chain has TRBV14 and TRBJ2-3; D may be TRBD2 (6 bases). The ends were cut back, 2 bases at V and 1 base at J, with 10 bases in the middle. The CDR3 spans 15 residues. CDR1 is SGHDN and CDR2 is FVKESK in the germline V gene. CDR3 amino acids: CASSQWSGGTDTQYF. In nucleotides, the CDR3 is TGTGCCAGCAGCCAATGGTCGGGGGGCACAGATACGCAGTATTTT.

This clonotype was counted between two and nine times. This sequence joins TRBV4-1 and TRBJ1-2; D might be TRBD1 (6 bases). The CDR3 runs 15 residues. Trimming took off 1 base at V and 2 bases at J, with 11 bases between the two ends. Per germline, CDR1 MGHRA and CDR2 YSYEKL. The CDR3 loop is CASSQGEGVNYGYTF. CDR3 DNA sequence: TGCGCCAGCAGCCAAGGGGAGGGGGTAAACTATGGCTACACCTTC.

This clonotype has at least ten counts. The chain combines TRBV28 with TRBJ1-1; D is unclear. Trimming pared 2 bases from V and 3 bases from J, leaving 13 bases between. Germline V gene data show CDR1 as MDHEN and CDR2 as SYDVKM. The CDR3 is 15 amino acids. The CDR3 nucleotides are TGTGCCAGCAGTTTAATCCCCGGGAGGTACACTGAAGCTTTCTTT. Protein sequence: CASSLIPGRYTEAFF. The variable domain in full, completed from reference TRBV28 and TRBJ1-1, reads DVKVTQSSRYLVKRTGEKVFLECVQDMDHENMFWYRQDPGLGLRLIYFSYDVKMKEKGDIPEGYSVSREKKERFSLILESASTNQTSMYLCASSLIPGRYTEAFFGQGTRLTVV.

In its sample, this clonotype was seen a few times. The V and J genes are TRBV27 and TRBJ2-3; 8 bases map to TRBD2. The CDR3 extends over 13 amino acids. The V segment lost 7 bases and the J segment 2 bases; nucleotides outside the gene matches: 2. Per germline, CDR1 MNHEY and CDR2 SMNVEV (reference sequence). CDR3 in amino acids: CASIAGSTDTQYF. CDR3 DNA: TGTGCCAGCATAGCGGGATCCACAGATACGCAGTATTTT.

At least ten counts were recorded for this clonotype. J is TRBJ2-3 and V is TRBV28; TRBD2 matches 9 bases. J gave up 3 bases and V 3 bases, and 7 bases lay outside the gene matches. Germline V gene data show CDR1 as MDHEN and CDR2 as SYDVKM. The CDR3 has 16 residues. The CDR3 spells CASSLSASGITDTQYF. CDR3 sequence (DNA): TGTGCCAGCAGTTTGTCCGCTAGCGGGATAACAGATACGCAGTATTTT.

The chain has TRBV5-1 and TRBJ2-3; D is ambiguous. CDR3 length: 17 residues. The V and J ends lost 0 bases and 0 bases respectively, with 14 bases between them. Germline V gene lookup returns CDR1 SGHRS and CDR2 YFSETQ. Here the CDR3 reads CASSLGPSRESTDTQYF. CDR3 nucleotide sequence: TGCGCCAGCAGCTTGGGCCCTTCACGCGAAAGCACAGATACGCAGTATTTT.

This clonotype was observed at least ten times. V gene TRBV12-3 or TRBV12-4 combines with J gene TRBJ1-5, with 10 bases lining up with TRBD1. There are 14 residues in the CDR3. The V segment lost 8 bases and the J segment 5 bases; nucleotides outside the gene matches: 6. The CDR3 DNA sequence: TGTGCCAGCCTGCGCGGACAGGGGGATCAGCCCCAGCATTTT. Amino acid sequence: CASLRGQGDQPQHF.

This clonotype occurred many times. The chain employs TRBV3-1 and TRBJ2-1; TRBD2 matches 9 bases. Germline CDR1 and CDR2: LGHDT and YNNKEL (reference sequence). Germline trimming cut 8 bases from V and 5 bases from J; bases unmatched to any gene: 10. CDR3 length: 15 residues. Here the CDR3 reads CASDGTSFLHNEQFF. The DNA for the CDR3 is TGTGCCAGCGATGGGACTAGCTTCCTCCACAATGAGCAGTTCTTC.

This clonotype has just a few counts. The chain joins TRBV4-3 to TRBJ2-3; unclear D gene. Trimming left V 1 base short and J 3 bases short, with 5 bases between. The CDR3 extends over 13 amino acids. Germline V gene data show CDR1 as LGHNA and CDR2 as YSLEER. CDR3 bases: TGCGCCAGCAGCCAAGCACCAACAGATACGCAGTATTTT. Translation gives CASSQAPTDTQYF.

V and J are TRBV27 and TRBJ2-1; 7 nucleotides align to TRBD2. J was trimmed by 5 bases and V by 5 bases; bases with no gene match: 12. Germline V gene lookup returns CDR1 MNHEY and CDR2 SMNVEV (reference sequence). CDR3 length: 16 amino acids. The CDR3 sequence: CASSAPASGSNNEQFF. The CDR3 DNA reads as TGTGCCAGCAGTGCCCCGGCTAGCGGCTCTAACAATGAGCAGTTCTTC.

Many counts were recorded for this clonotype. This chain uses TRBV27 with TRBJ1-1; 8 bases are a match to TRBD1. This CDR3 comprises 17 residues. V gave up 6 bases and J gave up 0 bases; unmatched junction bases: 12. Germline CDR1 reads MNHEY; CDR2 reads SMNVEV (reference sequence). The CDR3 DNA sequence: TGTGCCAGCAGCCGTAATACAGGGGGAGGAATGAACACTGAAGCTTTCTTT. This codes for CASSRNTGGGMNTEAFF.

In regard to this clonotype: A much larger clone differs by one base, so this may be a read error. This sequence joins TRBV18 and TRBJ2-3, with TRBD1 identical over 7 bases. This CDR3 is 15 amino acids long. Germline-derived CDR1 and CDR2 are KGHSH and LQKENI. The CDR3 nucleotides read TGTGCCAGCTCACCACTTACAGGGGTTGGAGATACGCGGTATTTT. This sequence encodes CASSPLTGVGDTRYF.

In this sample, this clonotype turned up many times. The rearrangement joins TRBV29-1 to TRBJ1-5; TRBD1 matches 7 bases. The CDR3 has 18 amino acids. V lost 4 bases and J lost 0; bases outside the gene matches: 15. Germline V CDR1 and CDR2: SQVTM, ANQGSEA. DNA for the CDR3: TGCAGCGTTGCGGTCGCGGGACAGATAAACTATAGCAATCAGCCCCAGCATTTT. The encoded protein is CSVAVAGQINYSNQPQHF. Looking up the rest from reference TRBV29-1 and TRBJ1-5 gives the full variable domain: SAVISQKPSRDICQRGTSLTIQCQVDSQVTMMFWYRQQPGQSLTLIATANQGSEATYESGFVIDKFPISRPNLTFSTLTVSNMSPEDSSIYLCSVAVAGQINYSNQPQHFGDGTRLSIL.

The J gene is TRBJ2-6, the V gene TRBV27; D assignment may be TRBD1 or TRBD2 (5 bases each). CDR3 size: 15 residues. V lost 2 bases and J lost 4, with 9 bases in between. Germline values: CDR1 MNHEY, CDR2 SMNVEV (reference sequence). CDR3 loop: CASSLGEGGANVLTF. The CDR3 region has the DNA TGTGCCAGCAGTTTAGGAGAGGGGGGGGCCAACGTCCTGACTTTC.

This clonotype was recorded at least ten times. The chain links TRBV7-3 to TRBJ2-2; 8 bases are a match to TRBD2. Per germline, CDR1 SGHTA and CDR2 FQGTGA. This CDR3 is 17 amino acids long. V was pared by 3 bases and J by 7 bases, with 13 bases of the junction left unmatched. The CDR3 nucleotides are TGTGCCAGCAGCTTTACACCGGGACTAGGGACCGGCGGGGAGCTGTTTTTT. Translating it yields CASSFTPGLGTGGELFF.

This clonotype was counted a few times. This chain connects TRBV12-3 or TRBV12-4 to TRBJ2-5, with D possibly being TRBD1 (8 bases). The V gene lost 6 bases and the J gene lost 4 bases, with 24 bases spanning the gap. This CDR3 contains 17 residues. Here the CDR3 reads CASRPTTPTGEGETQYF. For the CDR3, the DNA is TGTGCCAGCAGGCCGACAACCCCGACAGGGGAGGGAGAGACCCAGTACTTC.

This chain uses TRBV12-3 or TRBV12-4 with TRBJ1-2; 8 positions match TRBD1. CDR3 length: 17 residues. The ends lost 6 bases at V and 7 bases at J; junction bases unmatched: 19. The CDR3 spells CASSPGGAELAPRGYTF. CDR3 DNA: TGTGCCAGCAGCCCAGGGGGCGCGGAGCTGGCCCCTCGTGGCTACACCTTC.